This TCR beta chain was retrieved from a study of OX40 agonist ivuxolimab in advanced cancers. Study-level information: An anti-OX40 (CD134) antibody with agonistic activity, ivuxolimab, was administered to patients.

The CDR3 consists of 16 residues. Germline CDR1 reads SNHLY; CDR2 reads FYNNEI. The V gene lost 5 bases and the J gene lost 9 bases, with 20 bases spanning the gap. Using immunoSEQ multiplex PCR, the repertoire was profiled, and TCRdb retains in-frame clones only, with some absent. The sample has around 57,000 clones; 80% to 90% are singletons. Collection of blood occurred at baseline, at cycle 4 day 1, and at cycle 7 day 1. Material: CD4+ or CD8+ T cells sorted from blood, obtained in a trial of the OX40 agonist ivuxolimab. This chain connects TRBV2 to TRBJ1-6; D gene uncertain. The source is an adult with an advanced solid tumor such as melanoma, head and neck, liver or kidney cancer. The CDR3 reads CASSREKTLSGSPLHF. DNA of the CDR3: TGTGCCAGCAGTCGGGAGAAAACACTGAGTGGTTCACCCCTCCACTTT.